The 8 T cell receptor beta chains below were found in one sample sequenced in a study of shared clonotypes between healthy human individuals. The data were produced by immunoSEQ multiplex PCR, yet TCRdb's version contains in-frame clones alone and is incomplete. The profile shows 2.3 million or so clones, over 85% of them singletons. Source material: naive CD4+ T cells from PBMCs. Subset of the sample: CD45RA+ positively selected. These receptors were collected from a man aged 18 to 30 in good health. Some clones in this sample may be carry-over from other donors' samples.

A single count supports this clone. This chain connects TRBV6-6 to TRBJ1-4; maybe TRBD1 (5 bases). V lost 6 bases and J 3 bases, leaving 11 bases between the germline ends. The V gene's germline CDR1 is MNHNY and CDR2 SVGAGI (reference sequence). This CDR3 has 14 residues. The CDR3 region is CASRLGVPNEKLFF. CDR3 DNA sequence: TGTGCCAGCAGATTAGGGGTCCCTAATGAAAAACTGTTTTTT.

The rearrangement joins TRBV4-1 to TRBJ2-7; a weak D match, TRBD2 (6 bases). The CDR3 runs 16 residues. Germline V gene data show CDR1 as MGHRA and CDR2 as YSYEKL. The germline V and J ends were trimmed by 4 bases and 0 bases, with 16 bases remaining between them. The CDR3 region has the DNA TGCGCCAGCAGCCTAGTTGGTAGCGGAGCCTCCTACGAGCAGTACTTC. Translated: CASSLVGSGASYEQYF.

The rearrangement links TRBV28 to TRBJ2-1, with D tentatively TRBD2 (5 bases). Germline V gene data show CDR1 as MDHEN and CDR2 as SYDVKM. The CDR3 has 12 amino acids. The V end was cut by 8 bases, the J end by 8 bases, with 13 bases between. The CDR3 DNA reads as TGTGCCAGCTCCCGGGGAGTCCATGAGCAGTTCTTC. Amino acids: CASSRGVHEQFF.

The chain has TRBV9 and TRBJ2-2; 9 positions agree with TRBD1. The germline V gene has CDR1 SGDLS and CDR2 YYNGEE. CDR3 length: 16 amino acids. The ends lost 0 bases at V and 8 bases at J; junction bases unmatched: 8. This CDR3 is CASSVDPQGALGELFF. The CDR3 nucleotides read TGTGCCAGCAGCGTAGATCCACAGGGGGCATTGGGGGAGCTGTTTTTT.

V usage is TRBV7-9 and J usage is TRBJ1-4; the D gene is possibly TRBD1 (5 bases). Looked up from germline, CDR1 is SEHNR and CDR2 is FQNEAQ (reference sequence). The CDR3 has 16 residues. V shed 4 bases and J shed 5 bases, with 17 bases lying between them. As DNA, the CDR3 is TGTGCCAGCAGCTCCTTCCCGCAGGGAAGAAATGAAAAACTGTTTTTT. Translation gives CASSSFPQGRNEKLFF.

The genes are TRBV4-3 and TRBJ2-7, with D perhaps matching TRBD2 (6 bases). CDR1 is LGHNA and CDR2 is YSLEER in the germline V gene. This CDR3 contains 14 residues. Trimming took off 1 base at V and 4 bases at J, with 11 bases between the two ends. The CDR3 DNA follows: TGCGCCAGCAGCCAAGGGCGGGACCCTTACGAGCAGTACTTC. Translation gives CASSQGRDPYEQYF.

V and J are TRBV5-1 and TRBJ2-1; 9 bases fit TRBD2. The CDR3 is 15 residues long. Germline V gene lookup returns CDR1 SGHRS and CDR2 YFSETQ. The junction had 4 bases not matched to a gene; V was cut back by 4 bases and J by 2 bases. This CDR3 is CASSGTSGPYNEQFF. The DNA for the CDR3 is TGCGCCAGCAGCGGAACTAGCGGGCCCTACAATGAGCAGTTCTTC.

This chain uses TRBV30 with TRBJ1-4, with 7 bases matching TRBD1. Germline CDR1 is GTSNPN and CDR2 is SVGIG (reference sequence). The CDR3 length is 15 residues. V shed 2 bases, J shed 5 bases, and the junction held 8 bases outside the gene matches. The CDR3 DNA sequence: TGTGCCTGGAGTAAGGGGGCAGGGGGGAATGAAAAACTGTTTTTT. It encodes CAWSKGAGGNEKLFF. The full variable domain, in which reference TRBV30 and TRBJ1-4 provide the parts outside the CDR3, is SQTIHQWPATLVQPVGSPLSLECTVEGTSNPNLYWYRQAAGRGLQLLFYSVGIGQISSEVPQNLSASRPQDRQFILSSKKLLLSDSGFYLCAWSKGAGGNEKLFFGSGTQLSVL.